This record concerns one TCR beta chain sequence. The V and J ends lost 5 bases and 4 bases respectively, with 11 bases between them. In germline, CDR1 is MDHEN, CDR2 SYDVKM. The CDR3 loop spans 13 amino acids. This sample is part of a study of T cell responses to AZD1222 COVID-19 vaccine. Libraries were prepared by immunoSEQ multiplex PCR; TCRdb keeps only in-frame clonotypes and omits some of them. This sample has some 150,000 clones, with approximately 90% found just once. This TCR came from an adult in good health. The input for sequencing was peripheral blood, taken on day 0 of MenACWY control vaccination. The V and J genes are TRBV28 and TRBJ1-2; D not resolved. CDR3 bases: TGTGCCAGCAGTCCCCAAGATGGCTATGGCTACACCTTC. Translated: CASSPQDGYGYTF.